This paragraph covers one T cell receptor beta chain sequence. This sample stems from a study of blood T cell repertoires in COVID-19. Whole-study context: Collection of acute and convalescent COVID-19 samples took place in the United States, Italy and Spain. PBMCs, B-cell-depleted T cells, or T cells provided the cDNA or gDNA that made up the material.

As processed by the authors: Amplification from reference gene primers served as the basis for estimated nucleated cell counts. TCRdb's table, derived via immunoSEQ multiplex PCR, lists solely in-frame clones and lacks some. V and J calls and clone size are those listed in that table; D and trimming were worked out from the DNA. This sample has about 150,000 clones; around 85% occur once, and the top ten carry 29%. The germline V gene has CDR1 MNHEY and CDR2 SMNVEV (reference sequence). The junction had 9 bases not matched to a gene; V was cut back by 5 bases and J by 3 bases. CDR3 length: 16 residues.

The TCR was taken from a woman aged 55-69 years with acute or convalescent COVID-19. The sequenced material came from peripheral blood. The J gene is TRBJ2-5, the V gene TRBV27; TRBD1 matches at 10 bases. The CDR3 DNA sequence: TGTGCCAGCAGTATAGGGGGTGGGACAGGGGAAGAGACCCAGTACTTC. Translation: CASSIGGGTGEETQYF.